Below are 21 T cell receptor beta chains sequenced from a single sample in a study of T-cell memory formation after mild COVID-19. TCRdb itself ran the 5' RACE reads through MiXCR, one entry per CDR3 protein. The sample has 300,000 to 350,000 distinct CDR3 sequences, 13% seen once. Sequencing was done on a sample of PBMCs or a T cell subset sorted from them (not recorded which). The receptors derive from a man aged 18 to 30 who had mild COVID-19 (a few samples of this study predate the infection). Cell type and time point are not known.

This clonotype was picked up a small number of times. The J gene is TRBJ2-7, the V gene TRBV7-2; TRBD2 aligns across 14 bases. The length of the CDR3 is 16 residues. Germline CDR1 and CDR2: SGHTA and FQGNSA. V dropped 5 bases and J dropped 1; count of bases not matched to a gene: 4. The CDR3 spells CASSPGLAGGSYEQYF. As DNA, the CDR3 is TGTGCCAGCAGCCCTGGACTAGCGGGGGGATCCTACGAGCAGTACTTC.

This clonotype came up many times. The V call is TRBV7-2, the J call TRBJ1-6; D perhaps matches TRBD1 (5 bases). Trimming shortened V by 5 bases and J by 9 bases, and 11 bases separated the two germline ends. CDR1 is SGHTA, CDR2 FQGNSA, per germline. The CDR3 sequence is 13 residues long. The CDR3 DNA sequence: TGTGCCAGCAGCCCAAGGACATCTTCACCCCTCCACTTT. Translation gives CASSPRTSSPLHF.

This clonotype was picked up many times. This sequence joins TRBV10-3 and TRBJ2-2; D remains ambiguous. The CDR3 loop spans 13 amino acids. V was clipped by 5 bases and J by 2 bases, with 6 bases between them. The germline gives CDR1 ENHRY, CDR2 SYGVKD. The CDR3 is CAISPANTGELFF. CDR3 bases: TGTGCCATCAGTCCAGCTAACACCGGGGAGCTGTTTTTT.

The rearrangement joins TRBV4-3 to TRBJ2-5, with 10 bases lining up with TRBD1. This CDR3 contains 19 residues. J lost 4 bases, V lost 0 bases, and 14 bases had no gene match. Germline V CDR1 and CDR2: LGHNA, YSLEER. CDR3 amino acids: CASSQERGVWDRGLETQYF. CDR3 nucleotide sequence: TGCGCCAGCAGCCAAGAAAGGGGTGTGTGGGACAGGGGTTTAGAGACCCAGTACTTC.

The V gene is TRBV12-5, the J gene TRBJ2-7, with D tentatively TRBD1 (5 bases). This CDR3 is 15 amino acids long. V lost 1 base, J lost 4 bases, and 14 bases lay in between. The germline V gene encodes CDR1 LGHNT and CDR2 FRNRAP. Here the CDR3 reads CASGLDLRQLYEQYF. The DNA for the CDR3 is TGTGCTAGTGGTTTGGACCTTAGACAGTTATACGAGCAGTACTTC.

This clonotype appeared a few times. The V and J genes are TRBV24-1 and TRBJ2-1; 10 bases line up with TRBD2. The germline gives CDR1 KGHDR, CDR2 SFDVKD. This CDR3 contains 15 residues. V gave up 4 bases and J gave up 7 bases; unmatched junction bases: 6. The CDR3 loop is CATSDQIAGGNEQFF. DNA for the CDR3: TGTGCCACCAGTGACCAGATAGCGGGGGGAAATGAGCAGTTCTTC.

The sample holds a few counts of this clonotype. V usage is TRBV2 and J usage is TRBJ2-2; 8 bases are shared with TRBD1. CDR1 and CDR2 from the germline V gene are SNHLY and FYNNEI. The CDR3 runs to 16 residues. Trimming took 4 bases from V and 5 from J; bases not matched to a gene: 9. CDR3 amino acids: CASSGVGQGLTGELFF. CDR3 bases: TGTGCCAGCAGTGGGGTAGGACAGGGATTGACCGGGGAGCTGTTTTTT.

This clonotype came up a few times. For the CDR3, the DNA is TGCGCCAGCAGCTTGGAGTGGGGCTCCCAGTACTTC. Protein product: CASSLEWGSQYF. The V gene is TRBV5-1, the J gene TRBJ2-5; D might be TRBD1 (5 bases). The V end lost 0 bases, the J end lost 9 bases, and 9 bases lay between the germline ends. This CDR3 contains 12 residues. Germline V gene lookup returns CDR1 SGHRS and CDR2 YFSETQ.

The sample holds a few counts of this clonotype. The rearrangement joins TRBV18 to TRBJ1-1; TRBD1 is a possible D gene (6 bases). Trimming took 2 bases from V and 3 from J, leaving 7 bases between them. The CDR3 loop spans 13 amino acids. Germline CDR1 and CDR2: KGHSH and LQKENI. CDR3 nucleotides: TGTGCCAGCTCACCAGCAGGGGACACTGAAGCTTTCTTT. Translation gives CASSPAGDTEAFF. The variable domain in full, completed from reference TRBV18 and TRBJ1-1, reads NAGVMQNPRHLVRRRGQEARLRCSPMKGHSHVYWYRQLPEEGLKFMVYLQKENIIDESGMPKERFSAEFPKEGPSILRIQQVVRGDSAAYFCASSPAGDTEAFFGQGTRLTVV.

This sequence joins TRBV6-5 and TRBJ2-2, with TRBD2 as a possible D gene (5 bases). Germline loops: CDR1 MNHEY, CDR2 SVGAGI. The CDR3 has 16 residues. V lost 2 bases and J lost 5, with 15 bases in between. The chain's CDR3 is CASSYGRAASTGELFF. CDR3 bases: TGTGCCAGCAGTTACGGGCGGGCCGCGAGTACCGGGGAGCTGTTTTTT.

The chain has TRBV6-4 and TRBJ2-3, with 10 bases that match TRBD2. The V gene end was trimmed by 6 bases and the J gene end by 0 bases; junction bases not matched to a gene: 9. Germline V gives CDR1 MRHNA, CDR2 SNTAGT. The CDR3 covers 17 residues. In nucleotides, the CDR3 is TGTGCCAGCAGGGGACTAGCGATAGTCCGTAGCACAGATACGCAGTATTTT. Encoded protein: CASRGLAIVRSTDTQYF.

The gene calls are TRBV5-4 and TRBJ2-6, with a possible D match to TRBD1 (5 bases). V lost 2 bases and J lost 0, with 9 bases in between. Germline V gene data show CDR1 as SGHNT and CDR2 as YYREEE (reference sequence). The CDR3 loop spans 16 amino acids. CDR3: CASSFYRNSGANVLTF. In nucleotides, the CDR3 is TGTGCCAGCAGCTTCTACAGGAACTCTGGGGCCAACGTCCTGACTTTC.

This clonotype showed up just a few times. The rearrangement joins TRBV28 to TRBJ1-2, with D uncertain. The CDR3 consists of 11 residues. Trimming took off 7 bases at V and 11 bases at J, with 14 bases between the two ends. CDR1 MDHEN and CDR2 SYDVKM come from the germline V gene. The CDR3 loop is CASTSGRPYTF. The CDR3 nucleotides are TGTGCCAGCACTTCGGGGAGACCGTACACCTTC.

This clonotype came up many times. CDR3 sequence: CASRLWGTGELFF. Here the CDR3 DNA reads TGTGCCAGCAGACTCTGGGGTACCGGGGAGCTGTTTTTT. This chain uses TRBV27 with TRBJ2-2; D gene unclear. Germline V CDR1 and CDR2: MNHEY, SMNVEV (reference sequence). The CDR3 covers 13 residues. V was cut by 6 bases and J by 5 bases, with 10 bases left in between.

This clonotype was found a few times. V gene TRBV20-1 combines with J gene TRBJ2-5, with D possibly TRBD1 on 6 matching bases. The germline V and J ends were trimmed by 2 bases and 1 base, with 8 bases remaining between them. Germline V gives CDR1 DFQATT, CDR2 SNEGSKA (reference sequence). The CDR3 runs to 13 residues. The CDR3 sequence is CSARTGTQETQYF. CDR3 nucleotide sequence: TGCAGTGCTAGAACAGGGACCCAAGAGACCCAGTACTTC.

The chain joins TRBV7-9 to TRBJ1-3; 12 nucleotides align to TRBD1. Germline lookup yields CDR1 SEHNR and CDR2 FQNEAQ (reference sequence). V gave up 5 bases and J gave up 2 bases; unmatched junction bases: 7. There are 17 residues in the CDR3. The CDR3 DNA is TGTGCCAGCAGCACTCCCGGGACAGGGGGCCCTGGAAACACCATATATTTT. Translating gives CASSTPGTGGPGNTIYF.

This clonotype was picked up many times. The chain recombines TRBV29-1 with TRBJ2-3; the D call may be TRBD1 or TRBD2 (5 bases each). Germline V CDR1 and CDR2: SQVTM, ANQGSEA. Trimming pared 1 base from V and 3 bases from J, leaving 5 bases between. The CDR3 covers 12 residues. The CDR3 sequence: CSVEGGTDTQYF. The CDR3 DNA reads as TGCAGCGTTGAAGGGGGGACAGATACGCAGTATTTT.

The V and J genes are TRBV9 and TRBJ2-5; no firm D call. Deletions cut 0 bases from V and 5 bases from J, with 11 bases between. From germline, CDR1 is SGDLS and CDR2 YYNGEE. The length of the CDR3 is 14 residues. The CDR3 sequence is CASSVAWTAETQYF. CDR3 in DNA: TGTGCCAGCAGCGTAGCATGGACGGCCGAGACCCAGTACTTC.

This clonotype appeared a few times. The chain combines TRBV7-8 with TRBJ2-7; 8 nucleotides match TRBD1. J gave up 2 bases and V 1 base, and 7 bases lay outside the gene matches. The CDR3 is 16 residues long. Germline lookup yields CDR1 SGHVS and CDR2 FQNEAQ. In DNA, the CDR3 is TGTGCCAGCAGCTTAGAAGGGACAGGTGGAACCTACGAGCAGTACGTC. It codes for CASSLEGTGGTYEQYV.

Many counts were recorded for this clonotype. The V and J genes are TRBV5-1 and TRBJ1-6; TRBD1 matches 10 bases. The length of the CDR3 is 15 residues. The germline gives CDR1 SGHRS, CDR2 YFSETQ. J lost 9 bases, V lost 0 bases, and 3 bases had no gene match. CDR3 in DNA: TGCGCCAGCAGCTTGGAAGGGACAGGGGTTTCACCCCTCCACTTT. Its translation is CASSLEGTGVSPLHF.

This clonotype was found a few times. The V call is TRBV28, the J call TRBJ2-5; perhaps TRBD1 as D (6 bases). This CDR3 spans 15 amino acids. V lost 5 bases to trimming and J lost 0 bases, with 13 bases between them. Looked up from germline, CDR1 is MDHEN and CDR2 is SYDVKM. CDR3: CASSQGTAYQETQYF. The CDR3 DNA sequence: TGTGCCAGCAGTCAGGGGACGGCCTACCAAGAGACCCAGTACTTC.